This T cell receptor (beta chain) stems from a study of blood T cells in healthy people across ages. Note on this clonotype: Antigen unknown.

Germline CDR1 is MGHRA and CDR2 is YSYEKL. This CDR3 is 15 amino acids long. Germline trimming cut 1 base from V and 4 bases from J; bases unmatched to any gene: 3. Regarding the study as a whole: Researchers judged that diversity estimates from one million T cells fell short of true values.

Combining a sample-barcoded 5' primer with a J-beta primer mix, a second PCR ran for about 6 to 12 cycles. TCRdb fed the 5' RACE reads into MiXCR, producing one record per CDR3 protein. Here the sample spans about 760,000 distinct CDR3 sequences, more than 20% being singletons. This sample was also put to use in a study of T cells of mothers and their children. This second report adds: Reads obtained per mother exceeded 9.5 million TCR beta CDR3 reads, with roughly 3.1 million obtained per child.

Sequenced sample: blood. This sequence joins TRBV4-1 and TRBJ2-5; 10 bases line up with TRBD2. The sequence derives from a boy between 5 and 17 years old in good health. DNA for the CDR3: TGCGCCAGCAGCCAAGTTATAGCGGGAGGAGAGACCCAGTACTTC. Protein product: CASSQVIAGGETQYF.